Included here is one TCR beta chain sequence, with context. Its specificity is not known. Combining a sample-barcoded 5' primer with a J-beta primer mix, a second PCR ran for about 6 to 11 cycles. CDR3-containing paired-end reads numbered at least 2.5 million in each sample. TCRdb itself ran the 5' RACE reads through MiXCR, one entry per CDR3 protein. The sample lists roughly 1.6 million distinct CDR3 sequences, approximately 32% occurring once. This sample was included in a study of blood T cells in healthy people across ages. General observations from the study: Not knowing donor CMV status may have confounded expanded clonotype changes.

Trimming removed 0 bases at V and 3 bases at J, with 11 bases between. Germline CDR1 reads MGHRA; CDR2 reads YSYEKL. This CDR3 contains 15 residues. The clonotype comes from a woman in her 30s in good health. The sequencing sample was made of blood. This chain uses TRBV4-1 with TRBJ2-5; D is unclear. CDR3 coding DNA: TGCGCCAGCAGCCAAGATTACGGTTGGGAAGAGACCCAGTACTTC. This codes for CASSQDYGWEETQYF.